The sequence of this TCR beta chain was determined in a study of T cells in Graves' hyperthyroidism and ophthalmopathy. Study-wide context: The initial diagnosis was the point when peripheral blood was collected, ahead of any treatment. Study observations and caveats: Stable hyperthyroidism was separated from ophthalmopathy by a model based on 13 V-J features.

In the case of this clonotype: Antigen specificity is unknown.

Amplified TCR beta CDR3 regions came from RNA transcripts. HTBI primers were the set used in a first-round RT-PCR of the TCR CDR3. Each CDR3 protein gets one entry after TCRdb re-called the multiplex PCR reads with MiXCR. The sample carries roughly 510,000 distinct CDR3 sequences, around 21% recorded once. This receptor was taken from a man younger than 35 with Graves' hyperthyroidism. The sequenced sample was blood.

As DNA, the CDR3 is TGCGCCAGCGCTGGTACACCCAACACTGAAGCTTTCTTT. The encoded protein is CASAGTPNTEAFF. V usage is TRBV10-2 and J usage is TRBJ1-1; no definite D call. V was pared by 8 bases and J by 2 bases, with 12 bases between. Germline V gene sequence: CDR1 WSHSY, CDR2 SAAADI. The CDR3 has 13 residues.